These T cell receptor beta chains were read from a single sample in a study of T cell clonotyping in hematopoietic cell transplantation. The assay was immunoSEQ multiplex PCR, and TCRdb's table has in-frame clones only and misses some. The table has more than 5,000 clones, around 32% seen once. This specimen was peripheral blood mononuclear cells, taken 30 days after allogeneic stem cell transplant. The receptors originated from a female patient aged 50-60 years who had an allogeneic stem cell transplant from an unrelated donor, so the T cells may come from the graft donor. Some clones in this sample may be carry-over from other donors' samples. The CDR3 runs from the conserved cysteine through the conserved F or W. Each record gives: clone size, V gene, D gene, CDR3 length, J gene, CDR3 DNA, CDR3 protein. A D gene is named only where the DNA matches it firmly. The listing skips clone size in some rows; elsewhere it reads once, few, many or a size class.

few	TRBV5-6	NA	12	TRBJ1-2	TGTGCCAGCACCCCGGACAACTATGGCTACACCTTC	CASTPDNYGYTF
NA	TRBV25-1	TRBD1	15	TRBJ1-2	TGTGCCAGCAGTGTTGGGACAGGATACGGGTATCGCTACACCTTC	CASSVGTGYGYRYTF
NA	TRBV6-5	NA	14	TRBJ1-2	TGTGCCAGCAGTTACGTTGCGGGGAAGGATGGCTACACCTTC	CASSYVAGKDGYTF
few	TRBV4-2	NA	12	TRBJ1-1	TGTGCCAGCAGCCAAGTTGACACTGAAGCTTTCTTT	CASSQVDTEAFF
NA	TRBV6-1	TRBD1	12	TRBJ2-7	TGTGCCAGCAGTGCCCACAGGGGAGAGCAGTACTTC	CASSAHRGEQYF
few	TRBV30	NA	13	TRBJ1-3	TGTGCCTGGACTCAGGGTTTCGGGAACACCATATATTTT	CAWTQGFGNTIYF
few	TRBV2	NA	11	TRBJ2-7	TGTGCCAGCAGCCCCGACTACGAGCAGTACTTC	CASSPDYEQYF
medium-sized	TRBV30	TRBD1	17	TRBJ1-3	TGTGCCTGGAGTAAGGCAGGGGGCGCTTTTTCCGGAAACACCATATATTTT	CAWSKAGGAFSGNTIYF
NA	TRBV7-9	NA	14	TRBJ2-2	TGTGCCAGCAGCTTAAACCCCAACACCGGGGAGCTGTTTTTT	CASSLNPNTGELFF
NA	TRBV6-5	TRBD1	15	TRBJ1-1	TGTGCCAGCAGCCGGAGGGCAGGGGGAAACACTGAAGCTTTCTTT	CASSRRAGGNTEAFF
NA	TRBV30	TRBD1	16	TRBJ1-3	TGTGCCTGGAGTCTTAGACAGGGGGCGACTGGAAACACCATATATTTT	CAWSLRQGATGNTIYF
NA	TRBV30	NA	13	TRBJ1-2	TGTGCCTGGATCCAGGGGAAGAGCTATGGCTACACCTTC	CAWIQGKSYGYTF
NA	TRBV2	TRBD1	15	TRBJ1-6	TGTGCCAGCAGGCACCGGGACAGGGCCGGGTCACCCCTCCACTTT	CASRHRDRAGSPLHF
NA	TRBV30	NA	14	TRBJ1-2	TGTGCCTGGAGTCGACAGGCGGGTAACTATGGCTACACCTTC	CAWSRQAGNYGYTF
NA	TRBV30	TRBD1	15	TRBJ2-7	TGTGCCTGGACTAGTATACGGACAGGGACCTACGAGCAGTACTTC	CAWTSIRTGTYEQYF
few	TRBV30	TRBD1	13	TRBJ1-6	TGTGCCTGGAGTAAGGACAGGGCGTCACCCCTCCACTTT	CAWSKDRASPLHF
once	TRBV29-1	TRBD1	13	TRBJ1-5	TGCAGCGTGGGACAGGGAAGGGATCAGCCCCAGCATTTT	CSVGQGRDQPQHF
once	TRBV30	NA	13	TRBJ1-2	TGTGCCTGGGGTATTAGGGGAAACTATGGCTACACCTTC	CAWGIRGNYGYTF
NA	TRBV30	TRBD1	13	TRBJ1-1	TGTGCCTGGAGTTCGGGAGCGGGACAGGAAGCTTTCTTT	CAWSSGAGQEAFF
NA	TRBV5-1	TRBD2	15	TRBJ2-2	TGCGCCAGCAGCTTGGGACTAGCGGGAACCGGGGAGCTGTTTTTT	CASSLGLAGTGELFF
few	TRBV7-8	NA	13	TRBJ1-2	TGTGCCAGCAGCCACCGGACTGATTATGGCTACACCTTC	CASSHRTDYGYTF
NA	TRBV30	NA	13	TRBJ1-1	TGTGCCTGGACGAGGGGGGTCGGCACTGAAGCTTTCTTT	CAWTRGVGTEAFF
NA	TRBV30	NA	14	TRBJ1-2	TGTGCCTGGAATCCGGGACTCTCAATCGGTGGCTACACCTTC	CAWNPGLSIGGYTF
NA	TRBV6-1	NA	16	TRBJ1-6	TGTGCCAGCAGTGAAGACAGGAGCTCCTATAATTCACCCCTCCACTTT	CASSEDRSSYNSPLHF
few	TRBV30	TRBD1	14	TRBJ2-7	TGTGCCTGGAGCCGGACAGGGGGCGCCACTCGGATGGACTTC	CAWSRTGGATRMDF
NA	TRBV30	TRBD1	12	TRBJ1-1	TGTGCCTGGGACAGGGGGAACACTGAAGCTTTCTTT	CAWDRGNTEAFF
few	TRBV9	TRBD1	14	TRBJ1-2	TGTGCCAGCAGCGCCTCAGGGGGCTACTATGGCTACACCTTC	CASSASGGYYGYTF
NA	TRBV30	NA	15	TRBJ1-5	TGTGCCTGGAGTTCCGGACGGGGAGCAGAACAGCCCCAGCATTTT	CAWSSGRGAEQPQHF
few	TRBV29-1	NA	12	TRBJ2-7	TGCAGCGTTGGTACCGGGCCGGTAGAGCAGTACTTC	CSVGTGPVEQYF
NA	TRBV28	NA	16	TRBJ2-5	TGTGCCAGCAGTTTAGGACCGGGCCTTGCGGCAGAGACCCAGTACTTC	CASSLGPGLAAETQYF
NA	TRBV6-5	TRBD1	14	TRBJ1-1	TGTGCCAGCAGCCTGACAGGGCCCCTATCTTTGGCTTTCTTT	CASSLTGPLSLAFF
few	TRBV4-3	NA	15	TRBJ1-6	TGCGCCAGCAGCCGAGAATTGGGTAACAATTCACCCCTCCACTTT	CASSRELGNNSPLHF
NA	TRBV4-3	NA	13	TRBJ1-1	TGCGCCAGCAGCCGAGATTCTTTCACTGAAGCTTTCTTT	CASSRDSFTEAFF
NA	TRBV30	NA	14	TRBJ1-2	TGTGCCTGCACCCTCGGGGGGAACAACTATGGCTACACCTTC	CACTLGGNNYGYTF
few	TRBV5-6	TRBD1	16	TRBJ2-7	TGTGCCAGCAGCCGGAATGGACAGGGGGCGAGGTACGAGCAGTACTTC	CASSRNGQGARYEQYF
few	TRBV2	TRBD1	17	TRBJ1-2	TGTGCCAGCCTCGGGACAGGGGTCAGGCTTATCAGGCATGGCTACACCTTC	CASLGTGVRLIRHGYTF
NA	TRBV30	NA	14	TRBJ2-7	TGTGCCTGGAGTGTCTCTCGGGCGGTTAACGAGCAGTACTTC	CAWSVSRAVNEQYF
NA	TRBV29-1	NA	13	TRBJ2-7	TGCAGCGTTGAATCCGGTACTAGCTACGAGCAGTACTTC	CSVESGTSYEQYF
NA	TRBV20-1	NA	10	TRBJ2-1	TGCAGTGCTATAGTGGGAAACATGTTCTTC	CSAIVGNMFF
once	TRBV29-1	TRBD1	16	TRBJ1-5	TGCAGCGTTGGGGGGGACAGGGAGGGAGGTGGTCAGCCCCAGCATTTT	CSVGGDREGGGQPQHF
NA	TRBV30	NA	13	TRBJ1-5	TGTGCCTGGAGTGTACTTTCGGGTCAGCCCCAGCATTTT	CAWSVLSGQPQHF
NA	TRBV9	TRBD1	17	TRBJ1-6	TGTGCCAGCAGCGCAGGAGGAGGGGGCGCTGACAATTCACCCCTCCACTTT	CASSAGGGGADNSPLHF
medium-sized	TRBV5-5	TRBD1	15	TRBJ1-6	TGTGCCAGCAGCTTGGGATGGGACAGGGGGCGAGGCGGTCACTTT	CASSLGWDRGRGGHF
few	TRBV6-5	TRBD1	14	TRBJ2-7	TGTGCCAGCAGTCTCTCGAGGGACAGCCAAGAGCAGTACTTC	CASSLSRDSQEQYF
NA	TRBV5-6	TRBD1	15	TRBJ1-2	TGTGCCAGCACTTACGGGACAGGGGTTAACTATGGCTACACCTTC	CASTYGTGVNYGYTF
few	TRBV25-1	NA	15	TRBJ1-2	TGTGCCAGCAGTGAAACAGGAAAAGCTAACTATGGCTACACCTTC	CASSETGKANYGYTF
few	TRBV6-1	NA	14	TRBJ2-7	TGTGCCAGCAGTGGGTTTTACAGGGTTTACGAGCAGTACTTC	CASSGFYRVYEQYF
NA	TRBV9	NA	12	TRBJ2-1	TGTGCCAGCAGCGGCGGACGGGGTGAGCAGTTCTTC	CASSGGRGEQFF
NA	TRBV30	NA	16	TRBJ1-2	TGTGCCTGGAGTGTAAACGTCCGGACGTCTAACTATGGCTACACCTTC	CAWSVNVRTSNYGYTF
NA	TRBV30	NA	13	TRBJ1-1	TGTGCCTGGAGTGTCCTGGGGGCTGCTGAAGCTTTCTTT	CAWSVLGAAEAFF
NA	TRBV6-5	NA	11	TRBJ1-1	TGTGCCAGCAGTGAGTACACTGAAGCTTTCTTT	CASSEYTEAFF
few	TRBV6-5	TRBD1	15	TRBJ1-5	TGTGCCAGCAGCCGGGGGACAGCTCGCTCTCAGCCCCAGCATTTT	CASSRGTARSQPQHF